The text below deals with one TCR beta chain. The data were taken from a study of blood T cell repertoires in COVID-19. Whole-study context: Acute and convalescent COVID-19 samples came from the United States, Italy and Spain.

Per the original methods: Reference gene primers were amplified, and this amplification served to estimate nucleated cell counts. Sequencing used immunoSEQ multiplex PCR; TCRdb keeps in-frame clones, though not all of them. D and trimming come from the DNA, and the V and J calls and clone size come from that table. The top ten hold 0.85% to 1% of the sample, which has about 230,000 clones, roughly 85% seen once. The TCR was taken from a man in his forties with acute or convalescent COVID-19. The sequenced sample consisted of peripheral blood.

CDR3 DNA sequence: TGTGCCAGCAGTGAACGGGGGGCTGGTGCCGGGGAGCTGTTTTTT. As protein: CASSERGAGAGELFF. The chain combines TRBV6-1 with TRBJ2-2; TRBD2 is a possible D gene (7 bases). Looked up from germline, CDR1 is MNHNS and CDR2 is SASEGT. CDR3 length: 15 residues. The V and J ends lost 2 bases and 6 bases respectively, with 13 bases between them.